The rows below give T cell receptor beta chains drawn from one sample of a study of T cells after yellow fever vaccination. Via MiXCR, TCRdb re-called the 5' RACE reads, giving one row per CDR3 protein. The data contain roughly 250,000 distinct CDR3 sequences, over 10% of them singletons. The sequences come from CD4+ T cells sorted from PBMCs, collected 45 days after the yellow fever booster vaccination. The receptors derive from a man aged 25 to 40 who received the YFV17D yellow fever vaccine. The CDR3 runs from the conserved cysteine through the conserved F or W. D genes are given only for firm matches. Size is stated for part of the rows, as once, few or many counts, or as a class when the clone is expanded.

cdr3_length: 16
clone_size: -
j_call: TRBJ2-1
v_call: TRBV14
d_call: TRBD2
cdr3_nt: TGTGCCAGCAGCCAGGCCGGGACTAGCGGGTTCTATGAGCAGTTCTTC
cdr3_aa: CASSQAGTSGFYEQFF

cdr3_length: 15
clone_size: few
j_call: TRBJ2-1
v_call: TRBV7-6
d_call: -
cdr3_nt: TGTGCCAGCAGCTTAGGACCCCCGGATTACAATGAGCAGTTCTTC
cdr3_aa: CASSLGPPDYNEQFF

cdr3_length: 12
clone_size: -
j_call: TRBJ2-2
v_call: TRBV6-6
d_call: -
cdr3_nt: TGTGCCAGCAGTTTTTCCACCGGGGAGCTGTTTTTT
cdr3_aa: CASSFSTGELFF

cdr3_length: 15
clone_size: -
j_call: TRBJ2-7
v_call: TRBV12-3/TRBV12-4
d_call: TRBD2
cdr3_nt: TGTGCCAGCCTGGGACTAGCGGGGGGACTACGGCAGCAGTACTTC
cdr3_aa: CASLGLAGGLRQQYF

cdr3_length: 12
clone_size: few
j_call: TRBJ2-4
v_call: TRBV6-5
d_call: -
cdr3_nt: TGTGCCAGCAGTTACGGGGCGTCCATTCAGTACTTC
cdr3_aa: CASSYGASIQYF

cdr3_length: 16
clone_size: -
j_call: TRBJ2-3
v_call: TRBV5-4
d_call: TRBD1
cdr3_nt: TGTGCCAGCAGCTTGAGGCGGACAGGGAATACAGATACGCAGTATTTT
cdr3_aa: CASSLRRTGNTDTQYF

cdr3_length: 13
clone_size: few
j_call: TRBJ1-4
v_call: TRBV7-2
d_call: -
cdr3_nt: TGTGCCAGCAGCCTGCCGGGACGTGAAAAACTGTTTTTT
cdr3_aa: CASSLPGREKLFF

cdr3_length: 16
clone_size: -
j_call: TRBJ2-3
v_call: TRBV20-1
d_call: TRBD2
cdr3_nt: TGCAGTGCAAGACGGGGGGTGGCGGGACTGGGAGATACGCAGTATTTT
cdr3_aa: CSARRGVAGLGDTQYF

cdr3_length: 14
clone_size: -
j_call: TRBJ2-2
v_call: TRBV6-1
d_call: TRBD2
cdr3_nt: TGTGCCACCACGGGACTAGCGGGAGCCGGGGAGCTGTTTTTT
cdr3_aa: CATTGLAGAGELFF

cdr3_length: 15
clone_size: -
j_call: TRBJ2-5
v_call: TRBV20-1
d_call: -
cdr3_nt: TGCAGTGCTGGGACACTTCGGTTGGAGCAAGAGACCCAGTACTTC
cdr3_aa: CSAGTLRLEQETQYF

cdr3_length: 14
clone_size: few
j_call: TRBJ1-1
v_call: TRBV7-2
d_call: -
cdr3_nt: TGTGCCAGCAGCCACGCTACTGGGAACACTGAAGCTTTCTTT
cdr3_aa: CASSHATGNTEAFF

cdr3_length: 13
clone_size: -
j_call: TRBJ2-1
v_call: TRBV2
d_call: -
cdr3_nt: TGTGCCAGCCAGCCTCAAGGGGCAGGTGAGCAGTTCTTC
cdr3_aa: CASQPQGAGEQFF

cdr3_length: 13
clone_size: -
j_call: TRBJ2-7
v_call: TRBV6-6
d_call: -
cdr3_nt: TGTGCCAGCACTCCGACAGGCTCCTACGAGCAGTACTTC
cdr3_aa: CASTPTGSYEQYF

cdr3_length: 11
clone_size: -
j_call: TRBJ2-7
v_call: TRBV10-3
d_call: -
cdr3_nt: TGTGCCAGCAGTGAGAGCCACGAGCAGTACTTC
cdr3_aa: CASSESHEQYF

cdr3_length: 15
clone_size: few
j_call: TRBJ2-3
v_call: TRBV29-1
d_call: TRBD2
cdr3_nt: TGCAGCGTTCAAGACAGCGGGAGTTTAACAGATACGCAGTATTTT
cdr3_aa: CSVQDSGSLTDTQYF

cdr3_length: 13
clone_size: -
j_call: TRBJ2-1
v_call: TRBV20-1
d_call: TRBD2
cdr3_nt: TGCAGTGCTAGAGTTCTAGCGGGGGGTGAGCAGTTCTTC
cdr3_aa: CSARVLAGGEQFF

cdr3_length: 14
clone_size: many
j_call: TRBJ2-7
v_call: TRBV12-3/TRBV12-4
d_call: TRBD1
cdr3_nt: TGTGCCAGCAGCCTGACAGGGGGCCTGACCGAGCAGTACTTC
cdr3_aa: CASSLTGGLTEQYF

cdr3_length: 17
clone_size: -
j_call: TRBJ2-4
v_call: TRBV3-1
d_call: TRBD2
cdr3_nt: TGTGCCAGCAGCAACAACGGACTAGCTAGGGCCAAAAACATTCAGTACTTC
cdr3_aa: CASSNNGLARAKNIQYF

cdr3_length: 14
clone_size: few
j_call: TRBJ2-1
v_call: TRBV20-1
d_call: TRBD2
cdr3_nt: TGCAGTGCTAGAGTGGGGACTAGTATCAATGAGCAGTTCTTC
cdr3_aa: CSARVGTSINEQFF

cdr3_length: 15
clone_size: few
j_call: TRBJ2-1
v_call: TRBV19
d_call: -
cdr3_nt: TGTGCCAGTATGGAGCGGAGGGGGGTCTACAATGAGCAGTTCTTC
cdr3_aa: CASMERRGVYNEQFF

cdr3_length: 14
clone_size: -
j_call: TRBJ2-1
v_call: TRBV5-6
d_call: -
cdr3_nt: TGTGCCAGGGGCCCCGGGCTTCCAGACAATGAGCAGTTCTTC
cdr3_aa: CARGPGLPDNEQFF

cdr3_length: 11
clone_size: -
j_call: TRBJ2-7
v_call: TRBV6-6
d_call: -
cdr3_nt: TGTGCCAGCAGATTCCCTGGCGAGCAGTACTTC
cdr3_aa: CASRFPGEQYF

cdr3_length: 14
clone_size: -
j_call: TRBJ2-2
v_call: TRBV7-2
d_call: -
cdr3_nt: TGTGCCAGCAGCTCAAACGCGAACACCGGGGAGCTGTTTTTT
cdr3_aa: CASSSNANTGELFF

cdr3_length: 13
clone_size: -
j_call: TRBJ1-6
v_call: TRBV12-3/TRBV12-4
d_call: -
cdr3_nt: TGTGCCAGCAGTTTTGGGGGGGATTCACCCCTCCACTTT
cdr3_aa: CASSFGGDSPLHF

cdr3_length: 14
clone_size: -
j_call: TRBJ1-2
v_call: TRBV7-2
d_call: -
cdr3_nt: TGTGCCAGCAGCTCAGAACAGGGATACTATGGCTACACCTTC
cdr3_aa: CASSSEQGYYGYTF

cdr3_length: 13
clone_size: few
j_call: TRBJ2-3
v_call: TRBV5-1
d_call: -
cdr3_nt: TGCGCCAGCAGCCCCGAGTTGACCGAGACGCAGTATTTT
cdr3_aa: CASSPELTETQYF